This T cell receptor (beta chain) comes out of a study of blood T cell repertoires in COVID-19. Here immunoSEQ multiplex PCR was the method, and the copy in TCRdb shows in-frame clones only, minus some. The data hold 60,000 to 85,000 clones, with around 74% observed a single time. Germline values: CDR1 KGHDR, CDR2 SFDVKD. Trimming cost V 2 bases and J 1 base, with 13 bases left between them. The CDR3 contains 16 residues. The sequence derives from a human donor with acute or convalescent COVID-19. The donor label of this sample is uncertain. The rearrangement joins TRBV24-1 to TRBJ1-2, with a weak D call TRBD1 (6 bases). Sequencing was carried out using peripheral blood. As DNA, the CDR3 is TGTGCCACCAGTGATTCAGCCCCAGGGGTTAACTATGGCTACACCTTC. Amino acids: CATSDSAPGVNYGYTF.